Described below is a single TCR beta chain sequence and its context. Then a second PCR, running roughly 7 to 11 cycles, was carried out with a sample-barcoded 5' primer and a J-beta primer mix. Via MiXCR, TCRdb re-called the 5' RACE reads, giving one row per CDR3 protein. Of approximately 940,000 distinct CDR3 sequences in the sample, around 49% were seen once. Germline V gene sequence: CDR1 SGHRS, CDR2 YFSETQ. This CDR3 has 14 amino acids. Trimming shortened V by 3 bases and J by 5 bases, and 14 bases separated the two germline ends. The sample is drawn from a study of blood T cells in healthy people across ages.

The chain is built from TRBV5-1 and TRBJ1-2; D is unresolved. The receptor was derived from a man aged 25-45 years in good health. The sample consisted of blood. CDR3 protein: CASSSDDRSYGYTF. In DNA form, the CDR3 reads TGCGCCAGCAGCTCGGATGACCGATCTTATGGCTACACCTTC.